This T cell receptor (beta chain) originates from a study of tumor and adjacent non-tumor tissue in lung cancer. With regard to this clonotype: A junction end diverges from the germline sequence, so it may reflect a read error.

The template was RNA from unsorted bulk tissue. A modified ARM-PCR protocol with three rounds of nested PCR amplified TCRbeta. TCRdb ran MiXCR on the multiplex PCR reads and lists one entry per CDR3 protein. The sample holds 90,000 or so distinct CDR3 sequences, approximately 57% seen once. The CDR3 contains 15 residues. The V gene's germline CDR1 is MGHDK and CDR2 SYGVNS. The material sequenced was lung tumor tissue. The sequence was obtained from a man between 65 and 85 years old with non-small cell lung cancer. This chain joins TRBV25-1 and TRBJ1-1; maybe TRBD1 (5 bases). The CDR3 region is CASINKGDVNTEVFF. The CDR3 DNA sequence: TGTGCCAGCATCAATAAAGGGGATGTGAACACTGAAGTTTTCTTT.